This entry features one TCR beta chain sequence. Its antigen is undetermined. Terminally differentiated effector memory CD45RA+ cells were excluded from the naive CD8 cells, which were CD45RO-negative and positively selected for CCR7. The donors, all of them Caucasian adults, lived in Nashville, Tennessee. Several immunoSEQ 96-well plates shared each subset's DNA, each plate a replicate. Data came from immunoSEQ multiplex PCR; TCRdb stores just in-frame clones and leaves some out. This sample yields about 680,000 clones, of which 92% are seen a single time; approximately 24% belongs to the top ten. The data are from a study of shared clonotypes between healthy human individuals. Study findings and constraints: Rarefaction showed that sequencing of sorted subsets was incomplete (despite large depth). Naive subsets, compared against memory subsets, generally had larger estimated richness values.

The ends were cut back, 0 bases at V and 5 bases at J, with 16 bases in the middle. This CDR3 comprises 16 residues. Germline V CDR1 and CDR2: LGHNT, FRNRAP. The origin of this receptor is a man younger than 40 in good health. Source material: naive CD8+ T cells sorted from blood. This chain connects TRBV12-5 to TRBJ1-1, with D possibly TRBD1 on 6 matching bases. CDR3 nucleotides: TGTGCTAGTGGTTTGGTACTGGGGGCGGCGGTTACTGAAGCTTTCTTT. The encoded protein is CASGLVLGAAVTEAFF.